This T cell receptor beta chain was captured by sequencing in a study of T-cell reconstitution after alpha-beta-depleted transplantation in children. Regarding this clonotype: The antigen remains undetermined.

As it was prepared, the TCRbeta library received unique molecular identifiers. TCRdb analysed the PCR reads with MiXCR anew, one entry per CDR3 protein. The top ten hold about 2.2% of the sample, which has 500,000 to 750,000 distinct CDR3 sequences, 10% to 15% seen once. Study findings and constraints: Some patients' high day-60 TCRbeta diversity was traced to surviving recipient T cells and thymic progenitors. After one year, T-cell counts and TCRbeta diversity mostly came from new T cells. It was reported that alpha-beta T cells came from several hundred expanded graft clones (about two months after transplant).

CDR1 and CDR2 from the germline V gene are MNHEY and SVGEGT. J lost 5 bases, V lost 4 bases, and 16 bases had no gene match. This CDR3 has 18 residues. The clonotype was recovered from a male patient younger than 18 who had a stem cell transplant for acute myeloid leukemia, so the T cells may come from the graft donor. Specimen: PBMCs, mostly from graft donor cells, collected 360 days after TCRalphabeta/CD19-depleted stem cell transplant. The rearrangement joins TRBV6-2 or TRBV6-3 to TRBJ2-1, with TRBD2 matching over 8 bases. CDR3: CASSSPSGRLWLDNEQFF. CDR3 sequence (DNA): TGTGCCAGCAGTTCCCCAAGCGGGAGATTGTGGTTGGACAATGAGCAGTTCTTC.